The clone carrying this T cell receptor beta chain was seen a single time. Its matching antigen is unknown. This entry is derived from a study of T cell responses to AZD1222 COVID-19 vaccine. Broader study findings: Seropositive status at baseline applied to only 5 or 6 AZD1222 recipients. Researchers report vaccine-associated CD4 TCRs spanning spike, with dominance at 160-218 and 743-854. Spike-specific TCR breadth and depth went up after people got two AZD1222 doses. Among the donors, most were white British and more were female, and clonal diversity was possibly underestimated.

V gave up 5 bases and J gave up 4 bases; unmatched junction bases: 9. The length of the CDR3 is 15 residues. CDR1 is MNHEY, CDR2 SVGEGT, per germline. Clones were sequenced by immunoSEQ multiplex PCR, and TCRdb holds only the in-frame ones, with some missing. The sample carries 140,000 to 150,000 clones, around 84% recorded once. The chain is built from TRBV6-2 or TRBV6-3 and TRBJ2-5, with 8 bases that match TRBD1. Sequenced material: peripheral blood, taken 28 days after the second AZD1222 dose. The sequence was collected from an adult who received the AZD1222 COVID-19 vaccine. Here the CDR3 reads CASSPHAGQGETQYF. The DNA of the CDR3 is TGTGCCAGCAGTCCCCACGCCGGACAGGGAGAGACCCAGTACTTC.